The T cell receptor beta chain under discussion was sequenced for a study of blood T cell repertoires in COVID-19. The CDR3 length is 14 residues. CDR1 is LNHDA and CDR2 is SQIVND in the germline V gene (reference sequence). Unmatched junction bases numbered 10, after V lost 7 bases and J lost 7 bases. Original data processing: The assay estimated nucleated cells by amplifying reference gene primers. Here immunoSEQ multiplex PCR was the method, and the copy in TCRdb shows in-frame clones only, minus some. Clone size and the V and J calls come from that table; the DNA yielded D and trimming. Found here are around 150,000 clones, around 92% of them singletons; the top ten hold roughly 5%.

The J gene is TRBJ1-2, the V gene TRBV19, with 9 bases identical to TRBD1. This receptor was taken from a young man with COVID-19, enrolled during active disease. Sequencing used peripheral blood. This CDR3 reads CASNTGGGVLGYTF. DNA for the CDR3: TGTGCCAGTAATACAGGGGGCGGAGTACTTGGCTACACCTTC.